The 10 T cell receptor beta chains reported below all come from one sample, sequenced in a study of cytomegalovirus exposure and HLA in healthy donors. Amplification used 60 Vbeta primers and 13 Jbeta primers. The method was immunoSEQ multiplex PCR; TCRdb's version includes in-frame clones alone and lacks a portion of them. The sample holds some 200,000 clones, around four fifths seen once. Sequenced material: PBMCs. The receptors derive from a young woman in good health and CMV-seronegative.

This clone has a single count. The chain carries TRBV6-6 and TRBJ2-4, with 7 bases aligning to TRBD1. From germline, CDR1 is MNHNY and CDR2 SVGAGI (reference sequence). The CDR3 covers 15 residues. J lost 1 base, V lost 5 bases, and 5 bases had no gene match. CDR3: CASSDRDVAKNIQYF. The CDR3 DNA reads TGTGCCAGCAGTGACAGGGACGTGGCCAAAAACATTCAGTACTTC.

This clone has only one observation. This sequence joins TRBV29-1 and TRBJ1-1; TRBD1 matches 8 bases. Per the germline V gene, CDR1 is SQVTM and CDR2 is ANQGSEA. V was pared by 1 base and J by 1 base, with 5 bases of the junction left unmatched. The CDR3 is 15 residues long. CDR3 sequence reads: CSVEAVRGPNTEAFF. CDR3 sequence (DNA): TGCAGCGTTGAAGCGGTCAGGGGGCCGAACACTGAAGCTTTCTTT. The full variable domain, its missing parts supplied by reference TRBV29-1 and TRBJ1-1, is SAVISQKPSRDICQRGTSLTIQCQVDSQVTMMFWYRQQPGQSLTLIATANQGSEATYESGFVIDKFPISRPNLTFSTLTVSNMSPEDSSIYLCSVEAVRGPNTEAFFGQGTRLTVV.

This clone was seen just once. Other DNA sequences in the same sample also yield this CDR3. The V gene is TRBV6-5, the J gene TRBJ2-7; maybe TRBD2 (6 bases). Germline CDR1 reads MNHEY; CDR2 reads SVGAGI. Trimming took 4 bases from V and 1 from J, leaving 11 bases between them. This CDR3 contains 14 residues. CDR3 amino acids: CASSLGGSSYEQYF. The CDR3 DNA follows: TGTGCCAGCAGTTTGGGGGGTTCATCCTACGAGCAGTACTTC.

This rearrangement joins TRBV18 to TRBJ2-1; TRBD2 aligns across 9 bases. Germline-derived CDR1 and CDR2 are KGHSH and LQKENI. Germline trimming cut 4 bases from V and 8 bases from J; bases unmatched to any gene: 15. The length of the CDR3 is 17 residues. CDR3 coding DNA: TGTGCCAGCTCACTTCTCCTCGCTAGCGGGAAGGAGGATGAGCAGTTCTTC. As protein: CASSLLLASGKEDEQFF.

This clone was seen a handful of times. The rearrangement uses TRBV7-9 and TRBJ1-1, with TRBD1 matching over 8 bases. Trimming cost V 4 bases and J 0 bases; bases outside gene matches: 1. The germline gives CDR1 SEHNR, CDR2 FQNEAQ (reference sequence). The CDR3 spans 14 residues. The CDR3 reads CASSSTGVNTEAFF. For the CDR3, the DNA is TGTGCCAGCAGCTCGACAGGGGTGAACACTGAAGCTTTCTTT.

The rearrangement uses TRBV2 and TRBJ1-5; 8 positions match TRBD1. CDR3 length: 16 amino acids. Germline V CDR1 and CDR2: SNHLY, FYNNEI. Unmatched junction bases numbered 9, after V lost 6 bases and J lost 2 bases. CDR3 bases: TGTGCCAGCAGCCAACAGGGGGGGCAGGGCAATCAGCCCCAGCATTTT. It is translated as CASSQQGGQGNQPQHF.

The chain carries TRBV6-5 and TRBJ1-3, with 9 positions matching TRBD1. The CDR3 has 15 residues. V shed 4 bases, J shed 6 bases, and the junction held 7 bases outside the gene matches. The germline V gene has CDR1 MNHEY and CDR2 SVGAGI. CDR3 bases: TGTGCCAGCAGTTTGGGGGACAGGGCGAAAAACACCATATATTTT. Protein sequence: CASSLGDRAKNTIYF.

J is TRBJ2-7 and V is TRBV7-2, with D tentatively TRBD2 (6 bases). Germline V gene sequence: CDR1 SGHTA, CDR2 FQGNSA. V lost 5 bases to trimming and J lost 3 bases, with 14 bases between them. The CDR3 loop spans 14 amino acids. CDR3 sequence: CASSVRESRYEQYF. CDR3 bases: TGTGCCAGCAGCGTACGGGAGTCTCGCTACGAGCAGTACTTC.

V is TRBV29-1 and J is TRBJ2-5, with 7 bases that match TRBD1. This CDR3 region has 13 residues. The junction had 4 bases not matched to a gene; V was cut back by 4 bases and J by 2 bases. Per germline, CDR1 SQVTM and CDR2 ANQGSEA. The CDR3 reads CSVAGQVQETQYF. CDR3 sequence (DNA): TGCAGCGTTGCTGGACAGGTACAAGAGACCCAGTACTTC.

The genes are TRBV9 and TRBJ2-7, with a possible D match to TRBD2 (5 bases). The CDR3 is made up of 13 amino acids. The V end was cut by 4 bases, the J end by 5 bases, with 13 bases between. The germline V gene encodes CDR1 SGDLS and CDR2 YYNGEE. DNA of the CDR3: TGTGCCAGCAGCCCCCGAGGGTTCGACGAGCAGTACTTC. It translates to CASSPRGFDEQYF.